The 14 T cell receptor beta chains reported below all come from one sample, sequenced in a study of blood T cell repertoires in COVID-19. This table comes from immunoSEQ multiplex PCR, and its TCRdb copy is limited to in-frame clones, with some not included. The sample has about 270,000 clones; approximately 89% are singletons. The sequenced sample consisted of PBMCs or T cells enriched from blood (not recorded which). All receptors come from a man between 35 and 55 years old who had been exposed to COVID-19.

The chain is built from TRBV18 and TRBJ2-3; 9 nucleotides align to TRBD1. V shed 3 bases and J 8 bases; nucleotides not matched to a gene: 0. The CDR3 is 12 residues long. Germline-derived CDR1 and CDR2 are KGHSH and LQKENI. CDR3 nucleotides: TGTGCCAGCTCACCGACAGGGGGTACGCAGTATTTT. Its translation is CASSPTGGTQYF.

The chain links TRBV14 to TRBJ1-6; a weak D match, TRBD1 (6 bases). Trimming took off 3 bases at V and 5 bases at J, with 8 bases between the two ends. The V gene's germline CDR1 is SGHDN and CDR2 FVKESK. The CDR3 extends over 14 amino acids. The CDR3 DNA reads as TGTGCCAGCAGCCAGTGGACAGATAATTCACCCCTCCACTTT. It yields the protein CASSQWTDNSPLHF.

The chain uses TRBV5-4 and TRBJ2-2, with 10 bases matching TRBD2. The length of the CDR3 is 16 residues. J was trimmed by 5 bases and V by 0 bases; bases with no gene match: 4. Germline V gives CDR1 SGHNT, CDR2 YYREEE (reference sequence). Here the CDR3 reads CASSLGTSGSTGELFF. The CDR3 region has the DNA TGTGCCAGCAGCTTGGGGACTAGCGGCTCTACCGGGGAGCTGTTTTTT.

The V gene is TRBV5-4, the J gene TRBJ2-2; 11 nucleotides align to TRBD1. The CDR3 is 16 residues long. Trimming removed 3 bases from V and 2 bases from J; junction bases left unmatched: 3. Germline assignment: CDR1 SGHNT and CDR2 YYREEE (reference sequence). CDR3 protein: CASSWTGGLNTGELFF. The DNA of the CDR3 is TGTGCCAGCAGCTGGACAGGGGGCCTTAACACCGGGGAGCTGTTTTTT.

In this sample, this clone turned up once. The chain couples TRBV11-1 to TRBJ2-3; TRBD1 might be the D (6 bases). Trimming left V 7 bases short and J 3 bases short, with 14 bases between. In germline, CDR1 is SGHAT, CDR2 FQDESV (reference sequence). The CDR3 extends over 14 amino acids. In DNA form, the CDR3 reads TGTGCCAGCAAAGGACAGCTTAGTACAGATACGCAGTATTTT. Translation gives CASKGQLSTDTQYF.

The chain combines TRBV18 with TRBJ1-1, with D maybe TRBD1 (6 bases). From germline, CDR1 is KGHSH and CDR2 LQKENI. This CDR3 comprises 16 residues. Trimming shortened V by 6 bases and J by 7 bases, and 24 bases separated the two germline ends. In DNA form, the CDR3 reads TGTGCCAGCTCCCTATGGCAGGGGCAGGGACAAGTTGAAGCTTTCTTT. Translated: CASSLWQGQGQVEAFF.

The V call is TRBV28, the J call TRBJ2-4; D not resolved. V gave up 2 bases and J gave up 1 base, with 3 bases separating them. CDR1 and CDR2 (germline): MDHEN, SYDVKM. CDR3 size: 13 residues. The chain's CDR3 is CASSLGAKNIQYF. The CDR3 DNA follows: TGTGCCAGCAGTTTAGGCGCCAAAAACATTCAGTACTTC.

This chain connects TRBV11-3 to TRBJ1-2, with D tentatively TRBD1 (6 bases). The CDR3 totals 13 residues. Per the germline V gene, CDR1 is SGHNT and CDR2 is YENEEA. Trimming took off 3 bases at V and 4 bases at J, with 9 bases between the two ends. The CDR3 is CASSFPGAYGYTF. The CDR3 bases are TGTGCCAGCAGCTTCCCAGGGGCCTATGGCTACACCTTC. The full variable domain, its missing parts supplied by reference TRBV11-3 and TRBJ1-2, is EAGVVQSPRYKIIEKKQPVAFWCNPISGHNTLYWYLQNLGQGPELLIRYENEEAVDDSQLPKDRFSAERLKGVDSTLKIQPAELGDSAVYLCASSFPGAYGYTFGSGTRLTVV.

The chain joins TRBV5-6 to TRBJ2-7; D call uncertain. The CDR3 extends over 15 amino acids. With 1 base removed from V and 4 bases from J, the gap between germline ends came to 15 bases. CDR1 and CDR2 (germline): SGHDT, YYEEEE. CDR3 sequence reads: CASSLLLSEVYEQYF. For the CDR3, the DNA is TGTGCCAGCAGCTTGCTGCTTTCTGAGGTATACGAGCAGTACTTC.

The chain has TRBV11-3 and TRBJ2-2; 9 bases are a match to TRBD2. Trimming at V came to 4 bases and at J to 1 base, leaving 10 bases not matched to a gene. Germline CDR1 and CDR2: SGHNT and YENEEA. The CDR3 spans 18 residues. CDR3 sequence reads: CASSSRGRGRGNTGELFF. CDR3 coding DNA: TGTGCCAGCAGCTCACGGGGTCGCGGGAGGGGGAACACCGGGGAGCTGTTTTTT.

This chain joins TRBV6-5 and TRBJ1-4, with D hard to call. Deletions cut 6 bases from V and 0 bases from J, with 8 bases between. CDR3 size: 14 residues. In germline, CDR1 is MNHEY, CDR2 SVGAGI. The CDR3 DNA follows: TGTGCCAGCAGGGGGAGCGCAACTAATGAAAAACTGTTTTTT. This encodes CASRGSATNEKLFF.

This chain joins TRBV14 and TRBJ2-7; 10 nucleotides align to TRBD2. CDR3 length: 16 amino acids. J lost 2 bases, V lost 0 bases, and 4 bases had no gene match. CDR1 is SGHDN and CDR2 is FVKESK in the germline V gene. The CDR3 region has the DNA TGTGCCAGCAGCCAAGATTCCGGACTAGCGGCCTACGAGCAGTACTTC. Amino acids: CASSQDSGLAAYEQYF.

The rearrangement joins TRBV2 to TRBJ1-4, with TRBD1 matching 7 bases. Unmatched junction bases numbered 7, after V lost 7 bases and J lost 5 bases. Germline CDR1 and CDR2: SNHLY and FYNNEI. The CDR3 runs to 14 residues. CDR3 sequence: CASKDRDRNEKLFF. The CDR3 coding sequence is TGTGCCAGCAAGGACCGGGACAGAAATGAAAAACTGTTTTTT.

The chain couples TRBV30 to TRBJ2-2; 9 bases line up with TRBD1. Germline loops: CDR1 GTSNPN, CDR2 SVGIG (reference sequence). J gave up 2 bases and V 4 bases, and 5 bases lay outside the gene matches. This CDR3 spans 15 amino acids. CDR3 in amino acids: CAWTGGQGNTGELFF. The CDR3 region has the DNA TGTGCCTGGACGGGGGGACAGGGTAACACCGGGGAGCTGTTTTTT.